This T cell receptor beta chain emerged from a study of T cell repertoires in cytomegalovirus infection. As for the study in general: Indications of both CMV infection and matching HLA type were provided by public TCR beta signatures.

TCRdb reprocessed the reads via MiXCR and lists one record per CDR3 protein. The data contain roughly 190,000 distinct CDR3 sequences, about a tenth of them seen just once; the ten biggest clones take up about 4.6%. Study results and caveats: CMV-specific TCR beta clonotypes restricted by HLA-C dominated the ex vivo response. Adding up the frequency of public TCR beta families identified people who carried CMV plus the relevant HLA.

At least ten counts were recorded for this clonotype. Its specificity is unknown. The CDR3 is 13 amino acids. V was trimmed by 7 bases and J by 4 bases, leaving 13 bases between them. This clonotype was sampled from a human donor in good health (CMV status not recorded). Some clones in this sample may be carry-over from other donors' samples. The chain has TRBV12-3 or TRBV12-4 and TRBJ1-2; D is uncertain. The specimen sequenced was PBMCs. DNA of the CDR3: TGTGCCAGCAACCCCGGGTCGGTCTATGGCTACACCTTC. It specifies CASNPGSVYGYTF.